This passage covers 28 T cell receptor beta chains from one sample sequenced in a study of post-analysis software for immune sequencing data. Study-wide findings and caveats: Patients carried a handful of TRBV segments more frequently than controls did, and TRBV5-6, TRBV5-1 and TRBV20-1 were among them.

No antigen has been assigned to these receptors. The authors incorporated unique molecular identifiers into the TCR beta cDNA libraries. TCRdb passed the PCR reads through MiXCR, listing each CDR3 protein once. This sample yields about 800,000 distinct CDR3 sequences, of which 25% to 30% are seen a single time; more than 0.45% belongs to the top ten. The sequencing sample was made of blood. Source of these receptors: a girl between 5 and 17 years old with multiple sclerosis.

This clonotype turned up a few times. The chain uses TRBV20-1 and TRBJ2-1, with 9 bases that match TRBD1. From germline, CDR1 is DFQATT and CDR2 SNEGSKA (reference sequence). The CDR3 covers 15 residues. The V gene end was trimmed by 5 bases and the J gene end by 7 bases; junction bases not matched to a gene: 12. This CDR3 reads CSAAAGQGLGNEQFF. CDR3 sequence (DNA): TGCAGTGCTGCGGCGGGACAGGGTTTGGGGAATGAGCAGTTCTTC.

V gene TRBV3-1 combines with J gene TRBJ2-1, with D tentatively TRBD1 (6 bases). The ends were cut back, 1 base at V and 10 bases at J, with 17 bases in the middle. Germline assignment: CDR1 LGHDT and CDR2 YNNKEL (reference sequence). The CDR3 has 15 residues. Here the CDR3 DNA reads TGTGCCAGCAGCCAAGGTATGGGGGCCGTCTACGAGCAGTTCTTC. Its translation is CASSQGMGAVYEQFF.

A few counts support this clonotype. V usage is TRBV7-6 and J usage is TRBJ1-1; 9 bases are shared with TRBD1. V dropped 4 bases and J dropped 7; count of bases not matched to a gene: 10. This CDR3 comprises 15 residues. The V gene's germline CDR1 is SGHVS and CDR2 FNYEAQ. CDR3: CASSSPGQGLLEAFF. The CDR3, as DNA: TGTGCCAGCAGCTCTCCGGGACAGGGTCTTCTTGAAGCTTTCTTT.

This chain connects TRBV7-2 to TRBJ1-5, with TRBD1 matching over 8 bases. The trim removed 0 bases at V and 5 bases at J, leaving 6 bases unmatched. CDR3 length: 16 residues. Per germline, CDR1 SGHTA and CDR2 FQGNSA. The CDR3 sequence: CASSLAGDRSYQPQHF. The CDR3 DNA reads as TGTGCCAGCAGCTTAGCGGGGGACAGGTCCTATCAGCCCCAGCATTTT.

This chain joins TRBV20-1 and TRBJ2-1; tentative D call: TRBD1 (7 bases). Germline V gene data show CDR1 as DFQATT and CDR2 as SNEGSKA (reference sequence). The CDR3 is made up of 15 amino acids. Written as DNA, the CDR3 is TGCAGCCGGGGGAAGGGACAGTTGTGGCACAATGAGCAGTTCTTC. Protein product: CSRGKGQLWHNEQFF.

The sample holds a few counts of this clonotype. The V and J genes are TRBV29-1 and TRBJ2-3; tentatively, D is TRBD1 (6 bases). The length of the CDR3 is 14 residues. Germline CDR1 and CDR2: SQVTM and ANQGSEA. Trimming shortened V by 7 bases and J by 2 bases, and 16 bases separated the two germline ends. The CDR3 reads CSGSSGDPTDTQYF. DNA for the CDR3: TGCAGCGGTTCTTCAGGGGACCCCACAGATACGCAGTATTTT.

The chain carries TRBV20-1 and TRBJ1-5; 8 nucleotides match TRBD1. The ends lost 3 bases at V and 7 bases at J; junction bases unmatched: 5. The CDR3 is made up of 13 amino acids. The germline V gene has CDR1 DFQATT and CDR2 SNEGSKA (reference sequence). CDR3: CSARTGARQPQHF. The CDR3 nucleotides read TGCAGTGCTAGGACAGGGGCTCGGCAGCCCCAGCATTTT.

This chain connects TRBV18 to TRBJ2-7; TRBD1 matches 7 bases. Germline-derived CDR1 and CDR2 are KGHSH and LQKENI. V was clipped by 1 base and J by 0 bases; unmatched bases: 3. CDR3 length: 15 amino acids. The CDR3 nucleotides read TGTGCCAGCTCACCACAACAGGGGTCCTCCTACGAGCAGTACTTC. Its protein product is CASSPQQGSSYEQYF.

This rearrangement joins TRBV29-1 to TRBJ2-4; D may be TRBD2 (5 bases). Near its end, the DNA agrees better with TRBJ2-7, so the J call may be wrong. The CDR3 is 13 residues long. CDR1 and CDR2 from the germline V gene are SQVTM and ANQGSEA. In DNA form, the CDR3 reads TGCAGCGTTTGGGGAGACGGACGCTGCGAGCAGTACTTC. It encodes CSVWGDGRCEQYF.

The V and J genes are TRBV5-1 and TRBJ2-7; 8 nucleotides match TRBD2. V gave up 7 bases and J gave up 2 bases; unmatched junction bases: 5. CDR1 is SGHRS, CDR2 YFSETQ, per germline. This CDR3 comprises 13 residues. The CDR3 bases are TGCGCCAGCCGCTCGGGGGGGGCCTACGAGCAGTACTTC. Residues: CASRSGGAYEQYF.

CDR3 sequence: CASSLDSRETQYF. The CDR3 DNA reads as TGTGCCAGCAGCTTAGACAGCAGGGAGACCCAGTACTTC. This chain links TRBV13 with TRBJ2-5; D uncertain. Between the trimmed V and J ends, which lost 1 base and 5 bases, there was a span of 8 bases. Germline assignment: CDR1 PRHDT and CDR2 FYEKMQ (reference sequence). This CDR3 is 13 amino acids long.

As DNA, the CDR3 is TGCAGTGCTGTCGGGACTAGCGGGCGGGGAGATGAGCAGTTCTTC. This codes for CSAVGTSGRGDEQFF. The V call is TRBV20-1, the J call TRBJ2-1; 12 positions agree with TRBD2. This CDR3 region has 15 residues. The V gene end was trimmed by 5 bases and the J gene end by 8 bases; junction bases not matched to a gene: 10. The germline V gene encodes CDR1 DFQATT and CDR2 SNEGSKA (reference sequence).

V and J are TRBV7-2 and TRBJ2-1; 7 positions agree with TRBD1. Germline V gene sequence: CDR1 SGHTA, CDR2 FQGNSA. CDR3 length equals 15 residues. V shed 2 bases and J 4 bases; nucleotides not matched to a gene: 5. The CDR3 coding sequence is TGTGCCAGCAGCTTATTGAGGGGGCAATACAATGAGCAGTTCTTC. Protein sequence: CASSLLRGQYNEQFF.

Comments on this clonotype: This may arise from a read error, as a much more abundant clone is one base away. The chain combines TRBV5-1 with TRBJ1-2; 7 positions agree with TRBD1. The CDR3 is 13 amino acids. Germline values: CDR1 SGHRS, CDR2 YFSETQ. CDR3: CAGSLAGTDGYTF. CDR3 DNA: TGCGCCGGCAGCTTGGCCGGGACAGATGGCTACACCTTC.

The chain joins TRBV6-6 to TRBJ2-3, with D perhaps assigned TRBD1 or TRBD2 (5 bases each). Trimming removed 0 bases from V and 6 bases from J, with 13 bases in between. The V gene's germline CDR1 is MNHNY and CDR2 SVGAGI (reference sequence). This CDR3 spans 15 amino acids. The CDR3 nucleotides read TGTGCCAGCAGTTACTCAGAAGAGAGGGGTGATACGCAGTATTTT. Amino acid sequence: CASSYSEERGDTQYF.

The V call is TRBV12-3 or TRBV12-4, the J call TRBJ1-1; D ambiguous. Deletions cut 2 bases from V and 4 bases from J, with 8 bases between. The CDR3 runs 13 residues. The CDR3: CASSLLAGTEAFF. The CDR3 DNA sequence: TGTGCCAGCAGTTTATTAGCGGGCACTGAAGCTTTCTTT.

This clonotype was seen more than once but under ten times. The chain joins TRBV7-2 to TRBJ2-5, with D perhaps matching TRBD1 (7 bases). This CDR3 is built from 13 residues. V lost 3 bases and J 4 bases, leaving 9 bases between the germline ends. CDR1 is SGHTA, CDR2 FQGNSA, per germline. The CDR3 loop reads CASSFRGVETQYF. DNA of the CDR3: TGTGCCAGCAGCTTCAGGGGGGTAGAGACCCAGTACTTC.

There are a few counts of this clonotype. V is TRBV6-1 and J is TRBJ2-1; 11 positions match TRBD1. Losses at the gene ends were 4 bases for V and 8 bases for J; bases not matched to a gene: 7. The CDR3 runs 15 residues. Germline V gene lookup returns CDR1 MNHNS and CDR2 SASEGT. CDR3 DNA sequence: TGTGCCAGCAGTGTAAGCCGGACAGGGGGCCATGAGCAGTTCTTC. This sequence encodes CASSVSRTGGHEQFF.

This rearrangement joins TRBV20-1 to TRBJ1-6, with D perhaps TRBD1 (6 bases). V gave up 2 bases and J gave up 10 bases, with 15 bases separating them. Germline V CDR1 and CDR2: DFQATT, SNEGSKA (reference sequence). The CDR3 is made up of 14 amino acids. As DNA, the CDR3 is TGCAGTGCTAGACCCCCCCGACAGGTCTCACCCCTCCACTTT. This translates into CSARPPRQVSPLHF.

The chain employs TRBV28 and TRBJ2-1, with 8 bases lining up with TRBD2. Losses at the gene ends were 1 base for V and 7 bases for J; bases not matched to a gene: 6. The CDR3 is made up of 15 amino acids. Germline V gives CDR1 MDHEN, CDR2 SYDVKM. The DNA for the CDR3 is TGTGCCAGCAGTTTATTCGCGGGAGGTATTAATGAGCAGTTCTTC. Amino acids: CASSLFAGGINEQFF. Full variable domain (remainder filled in from reference TRBV28 and TRBJ2-1): DVKVTQSSRYLVKRTGEKVFLECVQDMDHENMFWYRQDPGLGLRLIYFSYDVKMKEKGDIPEGYSVSREKKERFSLILESASTNQTSMYLCASSLFAGGINEQFFGPGTRLTVL.

The rearrangement uses TRBV4-3 and TRBJ2-2, with D tentatively TRBD2 (5 bases). V shed 1 base and J shed 3 bases, with 9 bases lying between them. The germline V gene encodes CDR1 LGHNA and CDR2 YSLEER. CDR3 length: 15 residues. DNA of the CDR3: TGCGCCAGCAGCCAAGCACGGGGTGACACCGGGGAGCTGTTTTTT. This codes for CASSQARGDTGELFF.

This clonotype was recorded a few times. The V and J genes are TRBV20-1 and TRBJ2-1; D ambiguous. CDR1 and CDR2 (germline): DFQATT, SNEGSKA (reference sequence). The CDR3 spans 16 residues. The V and J ends lost 3 bases and 1 base respectively, with 16 bases between them. The CDR3 loop is CSARNARSGSYNEQFF. CDR3 sequence (DNA): TGCAGTGCTAGGAATGCGCGGTCCGGATCCTACAATGAGCAGTTCTTC.

This clonotype was seen more than once but under ten times. The V call is TRBV7-8, the J call TRBJ1-2; TRBD1 aligns across 11 bases. This CDR3 spans 15 amino acids. CDR1 and CDR2 from the germline V gene are SGHVS and FQNEAQ. The J segment lost 5 bases and the V segment lost 5 bases, leaving 7 bases of the junction unmatched. CDR3 in DNA: TGTGCCAGCAGCCGAAACCGGGACAGGGGGTATGGCTACACCTTC. It is translated as CASSRNRDRGYGYTF.

This clonotype showed up just a few times. This chain connects TRBV5-6 to TRBJ2-1, with 8 bases matching TRBD2. The germline gives CDR1 SGHDT, CDR2 YYEEEE. J lost 5 bases, V lost 1 base, and 11 bases had no gene match. This CDR3 is 17 amino acids long. DNA for the CDR3: TGTGCCAGCAGCTTGCTTCGGGGGGGCAAAGGCAACAATGAGCAGTTCTTC. The encoded protein is CASSLLRGGKGNNEQFF.

In its sample, this clonotype was seen a few times. The chain is built from TRBV3-1 and TRBJ2-7; maybe TRBD2 (6 bases). Trimming left V 5 bases short and J 1 base short, with 18 bases between. Germline V gene data show CDR1 as LGHDT and CDR2 as YNNKEL (reference sequence). The CDR3 sequence is 16 residues long. The CDR3 spells CASSYLGGGRSYEQYF. The CDR3, as DNA: TGTGCCAGCAGCTACCTTGGGGGAGGCCGATCCTACGAGCAGTACTTC.

The chain links TRBV12-3 or TRBV12-4 to TRBJ1-5; 10 nucleotides line up with TRBD1. Trimming took 1 base from V and 6 from J; bases not matched to a gene: 3. The CDR3 totals 15 residues. This CDR3 is CASSLGDRGCQPQHF. The CDR3 DNA is TGTGCCAGCAGTTTAGGGGACAGGGGCTGTCAGCCCCAGCATTTT.

The chain links TRBV5-1 to TRBJ2-1; 9 bases align to TRBD1. Unmatched junction bases numbered 10, after V lost 0 bases and J lost 12 bases. The CDR3 sequence is 15 residues long. Germline V gene lookup returns CDR1 SGHRS and CDR2 YFSETQ. The CDR3 nucleotides read TGCGCCAGCAGCTTGGGACAGGGGGAAGGGTTAGTGCAGTTCTTC. It yields the protein CASSLGQGEGLVQFF.

This clonotype was observed a few times. CDR3 sequence: CASSFTGSYSPLHF. The CDR3 coding sequence is TGTGCCAGCAGTTTTACGGGATCTTATTCACCCCTCCACTTT. The chain uses TRBV12-3 or TRBV12-4 and TRBJ1-6; D is ambiguous. This CDR3 spans 14 amino acids. Trimming took off 3 bases at V and 8 bases at J, with 11 bases between the two ends.